The source of this T cell receptor (beta chain) is a study of control samples from healthy donors and cancer patients. Only one count was recorded for this clone. The CDR3 loop spans 16 amino acids. Trimming removed 0 bases from V and 3 bases from J; junction bases left unmatched: 8. The germline gives CDR1 MNHEY, CDR2 SVGAGI. The method was immunoSEQ multiplex PCR; TCRdb's version includes in-frame clones alone and lacks a portion of them. The sample lists about 130,000 clones, roughly 90% seen once, with less than 2.5% in the top ten. Sample: blood. The clonotype was recovered from a woman aged 45 to 65 in good health. The chain is built from TRBV6-5 and TRBJ2-7; 7 bases are a match to TRBD2. This CDR3 reads CASSYSTGGRDYEQYF. In DNA, the CDR3 is TGTGCCAGCAGTTACTCGACGGGGGGTCGGGACTACGAGCAGTACTTC.